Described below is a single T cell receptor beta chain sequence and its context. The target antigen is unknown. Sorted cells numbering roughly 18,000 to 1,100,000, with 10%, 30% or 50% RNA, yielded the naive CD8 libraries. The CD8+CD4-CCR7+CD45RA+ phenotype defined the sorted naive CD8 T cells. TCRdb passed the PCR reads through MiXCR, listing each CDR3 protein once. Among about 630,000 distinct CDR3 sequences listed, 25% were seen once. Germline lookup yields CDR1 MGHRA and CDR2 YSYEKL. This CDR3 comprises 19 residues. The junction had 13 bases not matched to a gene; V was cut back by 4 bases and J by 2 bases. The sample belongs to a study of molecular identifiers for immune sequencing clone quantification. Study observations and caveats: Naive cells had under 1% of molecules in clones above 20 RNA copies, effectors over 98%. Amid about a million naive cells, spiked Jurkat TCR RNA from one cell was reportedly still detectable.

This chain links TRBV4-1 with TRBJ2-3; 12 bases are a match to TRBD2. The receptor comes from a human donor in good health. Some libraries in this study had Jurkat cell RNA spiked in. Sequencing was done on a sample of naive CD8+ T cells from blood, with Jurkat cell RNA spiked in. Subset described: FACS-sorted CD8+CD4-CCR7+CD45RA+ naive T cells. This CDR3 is CASSRGVGLAGGITDTQYF. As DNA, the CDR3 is TGCGCCAGCAGCCGCGGAGTGGGGCTAGCGGGGGGGATCACAGATACGCAGTATTTT.